Presented here are 20 T cell receptor beta chains from one specimen sequenced in a study of blood T cell repertoires in COVID-19. Produced via immunoSEQ multiplex PCR; TCRdb's table is partial and in-frame only. The sample shows some 150,000 clones, roughly 84% of them seen only once. What was sequenced was peripheral blood. These receptors were obtained from a human donor with acute or convalescent COVID-19. The donor label of this sample is uncertain.

The chain joins TRBV18 to TRBJ2-1, with 7 bases fitting TRBD2. The CDR3 has 16 residues. CDR1 and CDR2 from the germline V gene are KGHSH and LQKENI. J was trimmed by 5 bases and V by 1 base; bases with no gene match: 8. The CDR3: CASSPRAGLNNNEQFF. CDR3 coding DNA: TGTGCCAGCTCACCACGAGCGGGGCTTAATAACAATGAGCAGTTCTTC.

CDR3 in amino acids: CASSTDSQETQYF. CDR3 sequence (DNA): TGTGCCAGTAGTACGGACAGCCAAGAGACCCAGTACTTC. This chain links TRBV19 with TRBJ2-5; weak D call: TRBD1 (6 bases). Germline-derived CDR1 and CDR2 are LNHDA and SQIVND (reference sequence). Trimming stripped 4 bases from V and 1 base from J, with 7 bases between. This CDR3 has 13 amino acids.

The chain links TRBV6-8 to TRBJ2-2; 7 nucleotides align to TRBD1. After removal of 10 bases from V and 7 bases from J, the junction contained 6 bases not matched to a gene. The CDR3 runs 12 residues. CDR1 is MNHGY and CDR2 is SAAAGT in the germline V gene. The CDR3 is CATWAGGGELFF. The CDR3 DNA reads as TGTGCCACATGGGCAGGGGGCGGGGAGCTGTTTTTT.

Regarding this clone: A read error may produce the germline difference seen at one junction end. The chain links TRBV27 to TRBJ2-7, with 7 bases that match TRBD1. CDR1 and CDR2 (germline): MNHEY, SMNVEV (reference sequence). The CDR3 contains 13 residues. The DNA for the CDR3 is TGTGCCAGCAGTGCCCGACAGGGTGTACGGCGGGACTTC. Amino acids: CASSARQGVRRDF.

The chain couples TRBV4-1 to TRBJ2-3; 14 positions agree with TRBD2. From germline, CDR1 is MGHRA and CDR2 YSYEKL. This CDR3 contains 17 residues. Losses at the gene ends were 2 bases for V and 0 bases for J; bases not matched to a gene: 1. Here the CDR3 reads CASSQRLAGGSTDTQYF. CDR3 in DNA: TGCGCCAGCAGCCAAAGACTAGCGGGAGGGAGCACAGATACGCAGTATTTT.

The V and J genes are TRBV9 and TRBJ1-6; the D is unclear. The CDR3 contains 21 residues. CDR1 and CDR2 (germline): SGDLS, YYNGEE. Trimming pared 3 bases from V and 1 base from J, leaving 26 bases between. CDR3 region: CASSANLGGFSPASYNSPLHF. The CDR3 DNA follows: TGTGCCAGCAGCGCAAACCTGGGAGGTTTCTCTCCAGCGTCCTATAATTCACCCCTCCACTTT.

The chain is built from TRBV27 and TRBJ2-5; TRBD1 agrees at 8 bases. Germline CDR1 reads MNHEY; CDR2 reads SMNVEV (reference sequence). With 1 base clipped from V and 3 bases from J, the junction kept 4 bases outside the gene matches. The CDR3 runs 15 residues. The DNA for the CDR3 is TGTGCCAGCAGTTTATTAGGACAGGGAAAAGAGACCCAGTACTTC. The encoded protein is CASSLLGQGKETQYF.

The rearrangement links TRBV9 to TRBJ1-1, with 7 bases identical to TRBD1. Losses at the gene ends were 0 bases for V and 7 bases for J; bases not matched to a gene: 9. Looked up from germline, CDR1 is SGDLS and CDR2 is YYNGEE. This CDR3 is 15 amino acids long. The CDR3 nucleotides are TGTGCCAGCAGCGTAGGGACAGGACTTTTTGGTGAAGCTTTCTTT. Encoded protein: CASSVGTGLFGEAFF.

This clone has more than one count but fewer than ten. This chain connects TRBV7-6 to TRBJ1-1; D call uncertain. CDR3 length: 14 amino acids. In germline, CDR1 is SGHVS, CDR2 FNYEAQ. Trimming shortened V by 5 bases and J by 3 bases, and 13 bases separated the two germline ends. The CDR3 region has the DNA TGTGCCAGCAGCCCGGGTGGGTTGGACACTGAAGCTTTCTTT. It codes for CASSPGGLDTEAFF.

V and J are TRBV28 and TRBJ2-5, with 8 bases lining up with TRBD1. V shed 4 bases, J shed 5 bases, and the junction held 9 bases outside the gene matches. The CDR3 consists of 15 residues. Germline loops: CDR1 MDHEN, CDR2 SYDVKM. The CDR3 reads CASSSGQGHGETQYF. The CDR3 nucleotides read TGTGCCAGCAGTTCAGGACAGGGACATGGGGAGACCCAGTACTTC.

This chain joins TRBV12-3 or TRBV12-4 and TRBJ1-2, with 9 bases matching TRBD1. This CDR3 contains 13 residues. The junction had 1 base not matched to a gene; V was cut back by 4 bases and J by 4 bases. CDR3 DNA sequence: TGTGCCAGCAGTTCGGGACAGGGCTATGGCTACACCTTC. Protein product: CASSSGQGYGYTF.

This clone appeared a single time. The V call is TRBV7-2, the J call TRBJ2-6, with D hard to call. The V and J ends lost 1 base and 0 bases respectively, with 7 bases between them. This CDR3 is 16 amino acids long. The germline CDR1 and CDR2 sequences are SGHTA and FQGNSA. CDR3 protein: CASSLERSSGANVLTF. The CDR3 DNA is TGTGCCAGCAGCTTAGAGAGGAGCTCTGGGGCCAACGTCCTGACTTTC.

This clone was detected once. The rearrangement joins TRBV6-4 to TRBJ1-1, with D maybe TRBD1 (5 bases). Per the germline V gene, CDR1 is MRHNA and CDR2 is SNTAGT. V shed 2 bases and J shed 3 bases, with 10 bases lying between them. This CDR3 is 14 amino acids long. The CDR3 region has the DNA TGTGCCAGCAGTGACCAGGCAGGGCACACTGAAGCTTTCTTT. This codes for CASSDQAGHTEAFF.

This clone was picked up a small number of times. The genes are TRBV12-3 or TRBV12-4 and TRBJ1-5; TRBD1 matches 8 bases. V shed 8 bases, J shed 7 bases, and the junction held 7 bases outside the gene matches. The CDR3 sequence is 13 residues long. The CDR3 protein is CASSDRETQPQHF. The CDR3 region has the DNA TGTGCCAGCTCGGACAGGGAAACCCAGCCCCAGCATTTT.

V usage is TRBV18 and J usage is TRBJ1-1, with TRBD1 matching over 9 bases. V gave up 3 bases and J gave up 7 bases; unmatched junction bases: 6. Germline V lookup: CDR1 KGHSH, CDR2 LQKENI. There are 14 residues in the CDR3. Here the CDR3 reads CASSPQGQGIEAFF. In DNA form, the CDR3 reads TGTGCCAGCTCACCTCAGGGACAGGGCATTGAAGCTTTCTTT. The full variable domain, with the rest looked up from reference TRBV18 and TRBJ1-1, is NAGVMQNPRHLVRRRGQEARLRCSPMKGHSHVYWYRQLPEEGLKFMVYLQKENIIDESGMPKERFSAEFPKEGPSILRIQQVVRGDSAAYFCASSPQGQGIEAFFGQGTRLTVV.

This clone was seen only a few times. The V gene is TRBV30, the J gene TRBJ2-1; TRBD1 aligns across 7 bases. Per germline, CDR1 GTSNPN and CDR2 SVGIG (reference sequence). The junction had 13 bases not matched to a gene; V was cut back by 1 base and J by 7 bases. The CDR3 totals 16 residues. The CDR3 region has the DNA TGTGCCTGGAGTGCCGAAAACAGGGGAATGGGGAATGAGCAGTTCTTC. Protein sequence: CAWSAENRGMGNEQFF. The entire variable domain, with the rest obtained from reference TRBV30 and TRBJ2-1, is as follows: SQTIHQWPATLVQPVGSPLSLECTVEGTSNPNLYWYRQAAGRGLQLLFYSVGIGQISSEVPQNLSASRPQDRQFILSSKKLLLSDSGFYLCAWSAENRGMGNEQFFGPGTRLTVL.

The J gene is TRBJ2-7, the V gene TRBV6-5; 9 bases are shared with TRBD1. Germline CDR1 reads MNHEY; CDR2 reads SVGAGI. V shed 6 bases and J 9 bases; nucleotides not matched to a gene: 15. This CDR3 spans 15 amino acids. DNA for the CDR3: TGTGCCAGCAGAAATTCTGGACAGGGGTCCTTAGGGCAGTACTTC. Translation: CASRNSGQGSLGQYF.

CDR3 bases: TGTGCCAGCAGGACCAGCGACGGCTACACCTTC. Protein product: CASRTSDGYTF. V gene TRBV6-6 combines with J gene TRBJ1-2; the D is unclear. Germline V lookup: CDR1 MNHNY, CDR2 SVGAGI (reference sequence). Trimming stripped 6 bases from V and 8 bases from J, with 10 bases between. The CDR3 spans 11 residues.

The chain is built from TRBV27 and TRBJ2-7; weak D call: TRBD1 (5 bases). V was shortened by 5 bases and J by 3 bases, with 8 bases between the two germline ends. The CDR3 is 12 amino acids. Germline V gene data show CDR1 as MNHEY and CDR2 as SMNVEV (reference sequence). The CDR3 loop is CASSRQYYEQYV. As DNA, the CDR3 is TGTGCCAGCAGTAGACAGTACTACGAGCAGTACGTC.

The gene calls are TRBV28 and TRBJ2-3, with a weak D call TRBD2 (6 bases). Trimming cost V 4 bases and J 4 bases, with 12 bases left between them. The germline gives CDR1 MDHEN, CDR2 SYDVKM. The CDR3 covers 14 residues. For the CDR3, the DNA is TGTGCCAGCAGTTCGGGCGGGGTGGCAGATACGCAGTATTTT. Its protein is CASSSGGVADTQYF.